The TCR beta chain described here comes from a study of read filtering for tumor transcriptome and immune sequencing. The sample holds a few counts of this clonotype. Germline CDR1 is KGHSH and CDR2 is LQKENI. Trimming removed 7 bases at V and 1 base at J, with 13 bases between. The CDR3 has 14 residues. From roughly 390 ng of RNA, a library with molecular barcoded alpha/delta and beta/gamma adaptors was made. One entry per CDR3 protein, called by TCRdb with MiXCR from the reads. This sample has tens of thousands of distinct CDR3 sequences, with approximately 14% found just once. Sequenced: a population of CD138-negative cells sorted from bone marrow. The chain couples TRBV18 to TRBJ1-1, with D tentatively TRBD1 (5 bases). The TCR was taken from a donor aged 40 or older with multiple myeloma. The CDR3: CASCREYGNTEAFF. In DNA form, the CDR3 reads TGTGCCAGCTGCAGGGAATACGGGAACACTGAAGCTTTCTTT.